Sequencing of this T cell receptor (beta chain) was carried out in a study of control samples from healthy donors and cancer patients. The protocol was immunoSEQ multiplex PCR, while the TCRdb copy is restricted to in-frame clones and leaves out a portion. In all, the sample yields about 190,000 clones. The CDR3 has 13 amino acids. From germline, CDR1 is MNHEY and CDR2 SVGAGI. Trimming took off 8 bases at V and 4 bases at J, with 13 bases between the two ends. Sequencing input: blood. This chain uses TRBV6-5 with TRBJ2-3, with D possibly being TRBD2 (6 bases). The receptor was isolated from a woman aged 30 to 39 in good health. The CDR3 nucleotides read TGTGCCAGCCGGAGGGTAGATGCAGATACGCAGTATTTT. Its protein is CASRRVDADTQYF.